One sample yielded the 20 T cell receptor beta chains listed below, sequenced in a study of T cells in Graves' hyperthyroidism and ophthalmopathy. Amplified TCR beta CDR3 regions came from RNA transcripts. The primer set for the first-round RT-PCR of the TCR CDR3 was HTBI. Via MiXCR, TCRdb re-called the multiplex PCR reads, giving one row per CDR3 protein. This table holds some 530,000 distinct CDR3 sequences, around a fifth found once. Material: blood. Every receptor here comes from a woman between 70 and 85 years old with Graves' ophthalmopathy.

In its sample, this clonotype was seen once. The rearrangement uses TRBV5-1 and TRBJ2-5; 12 nucleotides align to TRBD1. Trimming took 9 bases from V and 8 from J; bases not matched to a gene: 11. The CDR3 runs 14 residues. Germline CDR1 reads SGHRS; CDR2 reads YFSETQ. CDR3 sequence (DNA): TGCGCCACTTCCGGGACAGGGGGCCAGCGAACCCAGTACTTC. This gives the protein CATSGTGGQRTQYF.

This clonotype was counted many times. The J gene is TRBJ2-7, the V gene TRBV11-2; D possibly corresponds to TRBD2 (6 bases). CDR3 length: 14 residues. V was shortened by 0 bases and J by 4 bases, with 10 bases between the two germline ends. Germline-derived CDR1 and CDR2 are SGHAT and FQNNGV. The CDR3 loop is CASSLDLASYEQYF. The CDR3 bases are TGTGCCAGCAGCTTAGACCTAGCGTCGTACGAGCAGTACTTC.

This clonotype has a count of ten or more. The chain has TRBV11-2 and TRBJ2-5; D is ambiguous. Between the trimmed V and J ends, which lost 1 base and 10 bases, there was a span of 22 bases. Germline assignment: CDR1 SGHAT and CDR2 FQNNGV. This CDR3 has 16 amino acids. DNA for the CDR3: TGTGCCAGCAGCTTAGGAACCCTAGTTTCGCTCGAAAGCCAGTACTTC. It codes for CASSLGTLVSLESQYF. The full variable domain, with the rest looked up from reference TRBV11-2 and TRBJ2-5, is EAGVAQSPRYKIIEKRQSVAFWCNPISGHATLYWYQQILGQGPKLLIQFQNNGVVDDSQLPKDRFSAERLKGVDSTLKIQPAKLEDSAVYLCASSLGTLVSLESQYFGPGTRLLVL.

This clonotype was detected only a few times. The chain has TRBV5-6 and TRBJ2-1, with D perhaps matching TRBD2 (5 bases). The CDR3 contains 15 residues. V lost 5 bases to trimming and J lost 0 bases, with 12 bases between them. Germline V gives CDR1 SGHDT, CDR2 YYEEEE. The CDR3: CASRDGIPSYNEQFF. DNA for the CDR3: TGTGCCAGCAGAGACGGGATCCCCTCCTACAATGAGCAGTTCTTC.

This clonotype came up a few times. The chain uses TRBV10-3 and TRBJ1-1; the D is unclear. The V and J ends lost 0 bases and 7 bases respectively, with 18 bases between them. The CDR3 contains 16 residues. Germline values: CDR1 ENHRY, CDR2 SYGVKD. The CDR3 DNA reads TGTGCCATCAGTGAGTCGGACCGGAGCGAAATCCTTGAAGCTTTCTTT. It translates to CAISESDRSEILEAFF.

This sequence joins TRBV20-1 and TRBJ1-2, with D possibly matching TRBD1 (5 bases). The V end was cut by 4 bases, the J end by 4 bases, with 16 bases between. The CDR3 is 14 residues long. CDR1 DFQATT and CDR2 SNEGSKA come from the germline V gene (reference sequence). The CDR3 coding sequence is TGCAGTGCTACTCTTGGAGGGACTTCCTATGGCTACACCTTC. Translating it yields CSATLGGTSYGYTF.

This clonotype was counted between two and nine times. The chain joins TRBV5-1 to TRBJ1-6; 7 bases align to TRBD1. The CDR3 runs to 16 residues. Germline CDR1 and CDR2: SGHRS and YFSETQ. J gave up 9 bases and V 0 bases, and 9 bases lay outside the gene matches. The CDR3 reads CASSLAGGGSGSPLHF. In DNA, the CDR3 is TGCGCCAGCAGCTTGGCCGGAGGGGGCAGTGGTTCACCCCTCCACTTT.

This clonotype was seen at least ten times. V gene TRBV28 combines with J gene TRBJ1-6; D might be TRBD1 (5 bases). CDR3 length equals 12 residues. V was trimmed by 7 bases and J by 7 bases, leaving 8 bases between them. From germline, CDR1 is MDHEN and CDR2 SYDVKM. The CDR3 nucleotides read TGTGCCAGCATGGGGGAAAATTCACCCCTCCACTTT. Its translation is CASMGENSPLHF.

This clonotype has only a few counts. This sequence joins TRBV2 and TRBJ1-6; D call uncertain. CDR1 and CDR2 (germline): SNHLY, FYNNEI. V was clipped by 8 bases and J by 3 bases, with 8 bases between them. This CDR3 is 13 amino acids long. CDR3 DNA: TGTGCCAGCTGCATCGACTATAATTCACCCCTCCACTTT. Translating it yields CASCIDYNSPLHF.

This clonotype has a handful of counts. The chain has TRBV10-1 and TRBJ2-1, with 11 positions matching TRBD2. With V trimmed by 6 bases and J by 9 bases, 7 bases remained unmatched. This CDR3 region has 14 residues. Per the germline V gene, CDR1 is WNHNN and CDR2 is SYGVQD (reference sequence). The chain's CDR3 is CASRRLAGSGEQFF. In DNA, the CDR3 is TGCGCCAGCAGGAGACTAGCGGGAAGTGGTGAGCAGTTCTTC.

A few counts support this clonotype. The chain is built from TRBV19 and TRBJ1-2, with D maybe TRBD1 (6 bases). The CDR3 covers 12 residues. Germline V gives CDR1 LNHDA, CDR2 SQIVND (reference sequence). V lost 2 bases to trimming and J lost 8 bases, with 9 bases between them. CDR3: CASSIFGGGYTF. CDR3 in DNA: TGTGCCAGTAGTATATTCGGGGGCGGCTACACCTTC.

This clonotype was detected only once. The V and J genes are TRBV25-1 and TRBJ2-5, with D unresolved. V dropped 5 bases and J dropped 7 bases, with 14 bases sitting between them. This CDR3 is 13 amino acids long. CDR1 is MGHDK, CDR2 SYGVNS, per germline. CDR3 nucleotides: TGTGCCAGCAGTAAAAATCCCGGGCGGACCCAGTACTTC. It encodes CASSKNPGRTQYF.

The count of this clonotype is one. This chain connects TRBV6-2 or TRBV6-3 to TRBJ2-5; 14 bases map to TRBD2. The CDR3 covers 17 residues. The ends lost 7 bases at V and 5 bases at J; junction bases unmatched: 12. The germline V gene has CDR1 MNHEY and CDR2 SVGEGT. The CDR3 DNA follows: TGTGCCAGCATTTCGACTAGCGGGAGGGGGGCCAGGGAGACCCAGTACTTC. This encodes CASISTSGRGARETQYF.

The chain recombines TRBV10-2 with TRBJ2-7; unclear D gene. There are 13 residues in the CDR3. Trimming stripped 2 bases from V and 4 bases from J, with 9 bases between. Germline V gene data show CDR1 as WSHSY and CDR2 as SAAADI. CDR3 loop: CASSERSLYEQYF. In DNA form, the CDR3 reads TGCGCCAGCAGTGAGAGGAGTTTGTACGAGCAGTACTTC.

The chain employs TRBV20-1 and TRBJ1-2; D is possibly TRBD1 (6 bases). Germline V gene lookup returns CDR1 DFQATT and CDR2 SNEGSKA (reference sequence). This CDR3 region has 13 residues. V lost 6 bases and J lost 6, with 17 bases in between. The CDR3 region has the DNA TGCAGTGCAATCCGAGGGGGGGGCGATGGCTACACCTTC. Protein product: CSAIRGGGDGYTF.

Turning to this clonotype: A single base separates this from a much larger clone, so it may be a read error. The chain uses TRBV2 and TRBJ1-1; D gene ambiguous. Germline CDR1 is SNHLY and CDR2 is FYNNEI. With 7 bases removed from V and 9 bases from J, the gap between germline ends came to 12 bases. The CDR3 length is 11 residues. In DNA, the CDR3 is TGTGCCAGCACAGTCTCCTCGCAAGCTTTCTTT. It encodes CASTVSSQAFF.

The rearrangement uses TRBV28 and TRBJ2-7, with 7 bases aligning to TRBD2. V trimming: 3 bases; J trimming: 6 bases; junction bases outside the gene matches: 5. Per the germline V gene, CDR1 is MDHEN and CDR2 is SYDVKM. CDR3 size: 13 residues. CDR3 in amino acids: CASSFGTKVEQYF. The CDR3 nucleotides read TGTGCCAGCAGTTTCGGGACTAAAGTCGAGCAGTACTTC. The variable domain in full, with the rest retrieved from reference TRBV28 and TRBJ2-7, is DVKVTQSSRYLVKRTGEKVFLECVQDMDHENMFWYRQDPGLGLRLIYFSYDVKMKEKGDIPEGYSVSREKKERFSLILESASTNQTSMYLCASSFGTKVEQYFGPGTRLTVT.

There are a few counts of this clonotype. V usage is TRBV20-1 and J usage is TRBJ2-5, with D possibly TRBD2 on 7 matching bases. Germline CDR1 is DFQATT and CDR2 is SNEGSKA (reference sequence). Trimming cost V 0 bases and J 12 bases, with 17 bases left between them. This CDR3 is 13 amino acids long. DNA for the CDR3: TGCAGTGCTAGAGAGACAGGAGGAGGGAGGGAGTACTTC. Its protein product is CSARETGGGREYF.

J is TRBJ2-5 and V is TRBV20-1; D is possibly TRBD1 (6 bases). The CDR3 has 16 amino acids. The V and J ends lost 6 bases and 2 bases respectively, with 22 bases between them. Germline V lookup: CDR1 DFQATT, CDR2 SNEGSKA (reference sequence). As DNA, the CDR3 is TGCAGTGCCCCACGACGCGCACAGGGCCTACAAGAGACCCAGTACTTC. Protein: CSAPRRAQGLQETQYF.

The table lists this clonotype with a few counts. This chain links TRBV24-1 with TRBJ1-2, with TRBD1 identical over 11 bases. The CDR3 runs 14 residues. The V gene end was trimmed by 3 bases and the J gene end by 8 bases; junction bases not matched to a gene: 4. CDR1 KGHDR and CDR2 SFDVKD come from the germline V gene. The DNA of the CDR3 is TGTGCCACCAGTGATCCGGACAGGGGGCTCGGCTACACCTTC. The encoded protein is CATSDPDRGLGYTF.